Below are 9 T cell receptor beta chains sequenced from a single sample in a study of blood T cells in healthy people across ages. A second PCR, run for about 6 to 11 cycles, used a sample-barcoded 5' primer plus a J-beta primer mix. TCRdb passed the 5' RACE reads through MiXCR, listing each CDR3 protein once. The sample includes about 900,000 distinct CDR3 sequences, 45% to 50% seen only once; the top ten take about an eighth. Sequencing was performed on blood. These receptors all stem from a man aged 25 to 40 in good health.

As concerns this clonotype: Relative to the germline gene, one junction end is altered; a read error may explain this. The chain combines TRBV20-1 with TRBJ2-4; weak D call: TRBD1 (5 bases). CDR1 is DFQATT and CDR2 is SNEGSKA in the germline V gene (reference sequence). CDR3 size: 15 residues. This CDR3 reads CSARGRVGSQNTQYF. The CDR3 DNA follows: TGCAGTGCTAGGGGCAGGGTCGGTAGCCAAAACACTCAGTACTTC.

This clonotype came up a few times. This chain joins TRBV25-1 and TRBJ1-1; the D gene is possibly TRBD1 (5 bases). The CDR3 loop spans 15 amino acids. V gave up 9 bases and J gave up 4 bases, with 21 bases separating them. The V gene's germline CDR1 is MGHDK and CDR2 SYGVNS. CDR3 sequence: CASCPAGSRSTEAFF. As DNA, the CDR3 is TGTGCCAGTTGCCCTGCAGGGTCCCGGAGCACTGAAGCTTTCTTT. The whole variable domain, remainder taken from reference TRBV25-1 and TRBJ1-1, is EADIYQTPRYLVIGTGKKITLECSQTMGHDKMYWYQQDPGMELHLIHYSYGVNSTEKGDLSSESTVSRIRTEHFPLTLESARPSHTSQYLCASCPAGSRSTEAFFGQGTRLTVV.

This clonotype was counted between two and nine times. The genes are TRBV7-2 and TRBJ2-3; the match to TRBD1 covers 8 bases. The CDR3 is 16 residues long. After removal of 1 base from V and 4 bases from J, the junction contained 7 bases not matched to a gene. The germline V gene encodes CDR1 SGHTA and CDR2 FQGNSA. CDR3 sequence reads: CASSLEGTGGPDTQYF. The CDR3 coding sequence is TGTGCCAGCAGCTTAGAAGGGACAGGTGGGCCAGATACGCAGTATTTT.

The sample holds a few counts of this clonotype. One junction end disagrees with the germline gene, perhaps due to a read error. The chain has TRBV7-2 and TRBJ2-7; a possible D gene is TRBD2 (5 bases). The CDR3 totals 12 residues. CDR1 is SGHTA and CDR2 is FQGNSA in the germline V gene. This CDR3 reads CASSLALVEQYF. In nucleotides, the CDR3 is TGTGCCAGCAGTTTAGCGCTCGTGGAACAGTACTTC.

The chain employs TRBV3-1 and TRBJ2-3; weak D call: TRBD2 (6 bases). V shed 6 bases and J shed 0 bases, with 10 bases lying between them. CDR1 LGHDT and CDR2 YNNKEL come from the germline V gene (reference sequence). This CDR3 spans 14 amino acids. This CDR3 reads CASRRDWSTDTQYF. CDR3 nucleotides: TGTGCCAGCAGGCGGGACTGGAGCACAGATACGCAGTATTTT.

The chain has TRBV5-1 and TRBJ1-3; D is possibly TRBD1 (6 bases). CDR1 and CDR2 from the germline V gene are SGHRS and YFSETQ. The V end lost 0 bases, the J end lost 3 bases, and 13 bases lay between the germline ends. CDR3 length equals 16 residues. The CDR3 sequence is CASSLAGGAGGNTIYF. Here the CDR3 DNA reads TGCGCCAGCAGCTTGGCCGGGGGGGCTGGTGGAAACACCATATATTTT.

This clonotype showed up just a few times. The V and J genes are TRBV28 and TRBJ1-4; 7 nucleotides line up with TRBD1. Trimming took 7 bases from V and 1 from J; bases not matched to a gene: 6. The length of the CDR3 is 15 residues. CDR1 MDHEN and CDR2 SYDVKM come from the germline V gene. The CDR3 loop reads CASNSGGRTNEKLFF. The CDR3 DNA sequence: TGTGCCAGCAACTCAGGGGGAAGAACTAATGAAAAACTGTTTTTT.

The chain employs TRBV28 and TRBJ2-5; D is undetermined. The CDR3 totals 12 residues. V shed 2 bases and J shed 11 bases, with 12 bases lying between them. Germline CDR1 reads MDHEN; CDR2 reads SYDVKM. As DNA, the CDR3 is TGTGCCAGCAGTTTAAGTACGACCCCACAGTACTTC. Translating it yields CASSLSTTPQYF.

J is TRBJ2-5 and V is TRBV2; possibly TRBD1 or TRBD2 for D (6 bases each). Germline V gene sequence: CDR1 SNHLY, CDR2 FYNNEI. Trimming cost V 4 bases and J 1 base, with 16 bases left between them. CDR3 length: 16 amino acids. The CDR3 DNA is TGTGCCAGCAGTGTTTTGAATGGGGGGCCCCAAGAGACCCAGTACTTC. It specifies CASSVLNGGPQETQYF.